This T cell receptor beta chain was observed in a study of blood T cell repertoires in COVID-19. About the study: Acute-phase and convalescent COVID-19 samples originated in the United States, Italy and Spain. T cells, B-cell-depleted T cells, or PBMCs supplied cDNA or gDNA.

In the study's own analysis: Estimates of nucleated cell counts were drawn from the amplification of reference gene primers. Clones were sequenced by immunoSEQ multiplex PCR, and TCRdb holds only the in-frame ones, with some missing. V, J and clone size are those of that table, while D and trimming were read from the DNA. The top ten clones hold less than 5% of a sample with over 100,000 clones, around 80% of them seen once. The source is a human donor in a cohort sampled during active or convalescent COVID-19. The sequenced sample consisted of peripheral blood.

The CDR3 nucleotides read TGTGCCACCAGCATCCAGGGGGGTTACGAGCAGTACTTC. Translated, it gives CATSIQGGYEQYF. The chain recombines TRBV15 with TRBJ2-7; D might be TRBD1 (7 bases). From germline, CDR1 is LNHNV and CDR2 YYDKDF (reference sequence). This CDR3 spans 13 amino acids. With 4 bases removed from V and 4 bases from J, the gap between germline ends came to 11 bases.